These 5 T cell receptor beta chains share one sample of origin, sequenced in a study of T cell repertoires in cytomegalovirus infection. TCRdb analysed the reads with MiXCR anew, one entry per CDR3 protein. The data contain fewer than 1,000,000 distinct CDR3 sequences, around 31% of them singletons. Their antigens remain unidentified. Source: cultured CD8+ T cells from PBMCs, taken from culture after CMV antigen stimulation. Receptors originate from a human donor in good health (CMV status not recorded). Some clones in this sample may be carry-over from other donors' samples.

The chain recombines TRBV7-9 with TRBJ2-1; D uncertain. V was cut by 1 base and J by 10 bases, with 14 bases left in between. The CDR3 loop spans 14 amino acids. The germline gives CDR1 SEHNR, CDR2 FQNEAQ (reference sequence). The CDR3 coding sequence is TGTGCCAGCAGCTTAGTATTTCGGGTTGGCGAGCAGTTCTTC. It yields the protein CASSLVFRVGEQFF.

The V and J genes are TRBV6-2 or TRBV6-3 and TRBJ2-7; no reliable D call. The CDR3 is 14 residues long. Deletions cut 6 bases from V and 4 bases from J, with 16 bases between. Germline CDR1 and CDR2: MNHEY and SVGEGT. The CDR3 bases are TGTGCCAGCAGCGCTATCGATGAGGCTTACGAGCAGTACGTC. This gives the protein CASSAIDEAYEQYV.

This clonotype was seen a few times. The chain links TRBV27 to TRBJ1-1; 9 nucleotides match TRBD1. The V gene's germline CDR1 is MNHEY and CDR2 SMNVEV (reference sequence). Trimming removed 2 bases from V and 6 bases from J; junction bases left unmatched: 10. This CDR3 is built from 16 residues. CDR3: CASSLMTGGDPAEAFF. The DNA of the CDR3 is TGTGCCAGCAGTTTAATGACAGGGGGGGATCCGGCTGAAGCTTTCTTT.

This clonotype was counted at least ten times. The chain employs TRBV7-6 and TRBJ2-7, with D perhaps TRBD2 (6 bases). V was shortened by 4 bases and J by 4 bases, with 11 bases between the two germline ends. Germline V gene data show CDR1 as SGHVS and CDR2 as FNYEAQ. The CDR3 is made up of 13 amino acids. CDR3 in amino acids: CASSSRDFYEQYF. As DNA, the CDR3 is TGTGCCAGCAGCTCTCGGGACTTTTACGAGCAGTACTTC.

The chain joins TRBV4-3 to TRBJ2-3, with TRBD2 identical over 7 bases. V trimming: 4 bases; J trimming: 2 bases; junction bases outside the gene matches: 12. Germline V gene lookup returns CDR1 LGHNA and CDR2 YSLEER. This CDR3 has 17 residues. The CDR3 spells CASSLDGGGENTDTQYF. CDR3 nucleotide sequence: TGCGCCAGCAGCCTTGATGGGGGGGGGGAAAACACAGATACGCAGTATTTT.